The clone carrying this T cell receptor (beta chain) was picked up one time. Other DNA variants within this sample encode the same CDR3. The data were produced by immunoSEQ multiplex PCR, yet TCRdb's version contains in-frame clones alone and is incomplete. The sample carries hundreds of thousands of clones, almost 97% recorded once. This record comes from a study of shared clonotypes between healthy human individuals. Looked up from germline, CDR1 is SGHRS and CDR2 is YFSETQ. This CDR3 has 13 amino acids. The germline V and J ends were trimmed by 4 bases and 3 bases, with 7 bases remaining between them.

Sequenced: naive CD4+ T cells sorted from blood. The subset denotes: CD45RA+ positively selected. The receptor was isolated from a woman in her 30s in good health. J is TRBJ2-2 and V is TRBV5-1; tentatively, D is TRBD1 (5 bases). CDR3 DNA sequence: TGCGCCAGCAGCAGGGGTGACACCGGGGAGCTGTTTTTT. It translates to CASSRGDTGELFF. Together with reference TRBV5-1 and TRBJ2-2, the CDR3 gives the full variable domain: KAGVTQTPRYLIKTRGQQVTLSCSPISGHRSVSWYQQTPGQGLQFLFEYFSETQRNKGNFPGRFSGRQFSNSRSEMNVSTLELGDSALYLCASSRGDTGELFFGEGSRLTVL.